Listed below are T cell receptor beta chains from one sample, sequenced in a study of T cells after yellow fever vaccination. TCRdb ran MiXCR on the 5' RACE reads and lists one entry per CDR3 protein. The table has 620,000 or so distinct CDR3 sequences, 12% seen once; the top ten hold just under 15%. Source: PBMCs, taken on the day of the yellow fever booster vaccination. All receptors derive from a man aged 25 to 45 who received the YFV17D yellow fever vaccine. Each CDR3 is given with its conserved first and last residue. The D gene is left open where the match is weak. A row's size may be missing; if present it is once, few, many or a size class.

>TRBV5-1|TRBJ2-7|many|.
CASSLAPEFSSYEQYF
TGCGCCAGCAGCTTGGCCCCAGAATTTAGCTCCTACGAGCAGTACTTC
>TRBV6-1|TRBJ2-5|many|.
CASSERAETQYF
TGTGCCAGCAGTGAGAGGGCTGAGACCCAGTACTTC
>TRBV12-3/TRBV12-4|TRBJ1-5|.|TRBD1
CASRTGNSNQPQHF
TGTGCCAGCAGGACAGGGAATAGCAATCAGCCCCAGCATTTT
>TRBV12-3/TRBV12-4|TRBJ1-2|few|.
CASSFQATTRANYGYTF
TGTGCCAGCAGTTTCCAGGCTACTACCCGGGCTAACTATGGCTACACCTTC
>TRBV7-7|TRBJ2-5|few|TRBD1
CASSLDEGAEETQYF
TGTGCCAGCAGCTTAGATGAGGGGGCGGAAGAGACCCAGTACTTC
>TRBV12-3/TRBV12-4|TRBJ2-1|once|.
CASSLSGSSNEQFF
TGTGCCAGCAGTCTATCAGGTAGCAGCAATGAGCAGTTCTTC
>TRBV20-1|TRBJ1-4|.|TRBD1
CSALDRVGEKLFF
TGCAGTGCTCTGGACAGGGTTGGTGAAAAACTGTTTTTT
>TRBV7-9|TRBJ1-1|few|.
CASSLARAGNTEAFF
TGTGCCAGCAGCTTAGCGCGAGCGGGGAACACTGAAGCTTTCTTT
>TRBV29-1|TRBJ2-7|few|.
CSAEGGGSYEQYF
TGCAGCGCCGAGGGGGGGGGATCCTACGAGCAGTACTTC
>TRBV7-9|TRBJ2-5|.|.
CASSLVATEGTQYF
TGTGCCAGCAGCTTAGTGGCTACCGAGGGGACCCAGTACTTC
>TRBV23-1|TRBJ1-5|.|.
CASSQFRAGGNQPQHF
TGCGCCAGCAGTCAATTTCGGGCGGGTGGCAATCAGCCCCAGCATTTT
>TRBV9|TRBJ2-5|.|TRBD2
CASSTGLASETQYF
TGTGCCAGCAGCACCGGACTAGCATCCGAGACCCAGTACTTC
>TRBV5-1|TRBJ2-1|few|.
CASSQQTAYNEQFF
TGCGCCAGCAGCCAGCAGACAGCTTACAATGAGCAGTTCTTC
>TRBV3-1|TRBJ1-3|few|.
CASSPLGYTIYF
TGTGCCAGCAGCCCCCTGGGCTACACCATATATTTT
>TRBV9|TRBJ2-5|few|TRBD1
CASSGWDRATETQYF
TGTGCCAGCAGCGGGTGGGACAGGGCAACAGAGACCCAGTACTTC
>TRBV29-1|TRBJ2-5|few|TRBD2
CSVLSGEQETQYF
TGCAGCGTTCTGAGCGGGGAACAAGAGACCCAGTACTTC
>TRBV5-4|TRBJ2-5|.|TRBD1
CASSMPTGPQETQYF
TGTGCCAGCAGCATGCCGACAGGGCCCCAAGAGACCCAGTACTTC
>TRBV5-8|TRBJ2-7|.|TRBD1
CASSRMTGFDEQYF
TGTGCCAGCAGCCGGATGACAGGGTTCGACGAGCAGTACTTC
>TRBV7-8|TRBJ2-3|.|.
CASSLAGHTDTQYF
TGTGCCAGCAGCTTGGCAGGGCACACAGATACGCAGTATTTT
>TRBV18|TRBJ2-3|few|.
CASSPLSPTDTQYF
TGTGCCAGCTCACCACTTAGTCCCACAGATACGCAGTATTTT
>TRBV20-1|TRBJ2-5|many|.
CSASPDSQETQYF
TGCAGTGCTTCCCCAGACAGCCAAGAGACCCAGTACTTC
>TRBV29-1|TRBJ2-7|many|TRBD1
CSVGRTGGLTEEQYF
TGCAGCGTTGGCAGGACAGGAGGTTTGACGGAAGAGCAGTACTTC
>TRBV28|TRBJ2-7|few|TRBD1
CASSPTGGKDEQYF
TGTGCCAGCAGTCCGACAGGGGGAAAGGACGAGCAGTACTTC
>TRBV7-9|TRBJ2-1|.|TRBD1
CASSQPGQRNEQFF
TGTGCCAGCAGCCAGCCGGGACAGCGGAATGAGCAGTTCTTC
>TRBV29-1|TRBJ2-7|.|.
CSVEVPLSYEQYF
TGCAGCGTTGAAGTCCCCCTCTCCTACGAGCAGTACTTC
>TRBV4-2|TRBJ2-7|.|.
CASSQASSGLYEQYF
TGTGCCAGCAGCCAAGCCTCTTCCGGGTTATACGAGCAGTACTTC
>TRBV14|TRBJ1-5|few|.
CASSQDGNQPQHF
TGTGCCAGCAGCCAAGACGGCAATCAGCCCCAGCATTTT
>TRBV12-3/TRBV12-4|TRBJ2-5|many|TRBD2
CASSSRGGRVETQYF
TGTGCCAGCAGTTCCCGGGGGGGCAGGGTGGAGACCCAGTACTTC
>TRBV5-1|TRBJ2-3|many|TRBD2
CASSLVGRSTDTQYF
TGCGCCAGCAGCTTGGTCGGGAGGAGCACAGATACGCAGTATTTT
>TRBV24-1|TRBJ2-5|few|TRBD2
CATSDLGGRGAETQYF
TGTGCCACCAGTGATTTGGGAGGGAGGGGCGCCGAGACCCAGTACTTC
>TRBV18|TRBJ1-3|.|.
CASSPGQIGNTIYF
TGTGCCAGCTCCCCGGGACAAATTGGAAACACCATATATTTT
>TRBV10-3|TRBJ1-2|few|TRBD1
CAISDGQGLNYGYTF
TGTGCCATCAGTGACGGACAGGGGCTCAACTATGGCTACACCTTC
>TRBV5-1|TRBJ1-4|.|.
CASSITGNNEKLFF
TGCGCCAGCAGCATTACAGGCAACAATGAAAAACTGTTTTTT
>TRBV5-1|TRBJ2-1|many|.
CASSPPVAGGPNNEQFF
TGCGCCAGCAGCCCCCCCGTCGCTGGCGGGCCAAACAATGAGCAGTTCTTC
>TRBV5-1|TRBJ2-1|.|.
CASNNLTGVPYNEQFF
TGCGCCAGCAACAATTTGACGGGAGTACCCTACAATGAGCAGTTCTTC
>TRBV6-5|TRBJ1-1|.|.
CASGGSTEAFF
TGTGCCAGCGGAGGGAGCACTGAAGCTTTCTTT
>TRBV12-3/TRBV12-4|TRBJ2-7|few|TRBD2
CASSKNPGLAGKRPYEQYF
TGTGCCAGCAGCAAAAACCCGGGACTAGCGGGAAAGCGCCCATACGAGCAGTACTTC
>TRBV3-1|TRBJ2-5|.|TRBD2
CASSQDGASGNQETQYF
TGTGCCAGCAGCCAAGATGGTGCTAGCGGTAACCAAGAGACCCAGTACTTC
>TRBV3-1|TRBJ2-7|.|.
CASSQPGPSSAQYF
TGTGCCAGCAGCCAACCGGGCCCTTCCAGCGCGCAGTACTTC
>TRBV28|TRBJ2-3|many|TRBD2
CASSIPSGSTDTQYF
TGTGCCAGCAGTATACCTAGCGGGAGTACAGATACGCAGTATTTT
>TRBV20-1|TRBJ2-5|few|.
CSASVVRETQYF
TGCAGTGCTAGCGTAGTGAGGGAGACCCAGTACTTC
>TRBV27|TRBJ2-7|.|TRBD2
CASTPGGGFDYEQYF
TGTGCCAGCACTCCTGGGGGGGGTTTCGACTACGAGCAGTACTTC
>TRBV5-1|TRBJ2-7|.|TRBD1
CASSLADRFYEQYF
TGCGCCAGCAGCTTGGCGGACAGGTTCTACGAGCAGTACTTC
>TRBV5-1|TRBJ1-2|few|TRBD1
CASSLAPPGQGADGYTF
TGCGCCAGCAGCTTGGCCCCCCCGGGACAGGGGGCAGATGGCTACACCTTC
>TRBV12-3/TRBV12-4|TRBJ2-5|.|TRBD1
CASRQTQGVETQYF
TGTGCCAGCAGGCAAACCCAGGGGGTGGAGACCCAGTACTTC
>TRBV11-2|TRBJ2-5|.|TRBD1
CASSSTSGTGYQETQYF
TGTGCCAGCAGCTCTACAAGCGGGACAGGGTACCAAGAGACCCAGTACTTC
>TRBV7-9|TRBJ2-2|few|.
CASSPWSNVNTGELFF
TGTGCCAGCAGCCCATGGAGTAACGTCAACACCGGGGAGCTGTTTTTT
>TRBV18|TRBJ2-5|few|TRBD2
CASSPLAGVTETQYF
TGTGCCAGCTCACCTCTAGCGGGAGTAACGGAGACCCAGTACTTC
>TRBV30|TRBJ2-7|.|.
CAWRPLTGYEQYF
TGTGCCTGGAGACCTTTAACAGGGTACGAGCAGTACTTC
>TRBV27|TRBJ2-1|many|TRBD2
CASIESGSNEQFF
TGTGCCAGCATAGAAAGCGGGAGTAATGAGCAGTTCTTC
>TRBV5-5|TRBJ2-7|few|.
CASRQLTQGPYEQYF
TGTGCCAGCAGGCAGCTGACCCAGGGTCCCTACGAGCAGTACTTC
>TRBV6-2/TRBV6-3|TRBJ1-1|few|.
CASSLHLTEAFF
TGTGCCAGCAGTTTGCACCTTACTGAAGCTTTCTTT
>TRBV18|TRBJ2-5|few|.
CASSPPFHKAQETQYF
TGTGCCAGCTCACCACCGTTTCACAAAGCCCAAGAGACCCAGTACTTC
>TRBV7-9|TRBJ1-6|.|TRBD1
CASSPPGTVTLHF
TGTGCCAGCAGCCCCCCGGGGACAGTAACTCTCCACTTT
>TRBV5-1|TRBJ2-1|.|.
CASSAPSNEQFF
TGCGCCAGCAGCGCGCCCTCTAATGAGCAGTTCTTC
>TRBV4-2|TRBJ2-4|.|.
CASSRVGSETKNIQYF
TGTGCCAGCAGCCGGGTGGGCAGCGAAACCAAAAACATTCAGTACTTC
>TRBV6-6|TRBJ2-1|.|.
CASSGINEQFF
TGTGCCAGCAGTGGGATCAATGAGCAGTTCTTC
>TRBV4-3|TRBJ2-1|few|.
CASSQVLGEQFF
TGCGCCAGCAGCCAAGTATTGGGTGAGCAGTTCTTC
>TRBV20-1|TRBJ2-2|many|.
CSAVRRDGANTGELFF
TGCAGTGCTGTCAGGCGGGACGGGGCGAACACCGGGGAGCTGTTTTTT
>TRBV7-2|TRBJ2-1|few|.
CATRSGPAYNEQFF
TGTGCCACCCGATCGGGGCCAGCCTACAATGAGCAGTTCTTC